The 6 T cell receptor beta chains presented below share a single source sample, sequenced in a study of response to subunit inactivated influenza vaccine. TCRdb used MiXCR to reprocess the RT-PCR reads, holding one entry per CDR3 protein. This table holds about 500,000 distinct CDR3 sequences, approximately 12% found once. The sample consisted of PBMCs from blood, taken 40 to 50 days after vaccination. All receptors derive from a man aged 50-59 years who received an inactivated influenza vaccine.

This clonotype was counted many times. The chain has TRBV7-2 and TRBJ1-2; D gene ambiguous. Trimming took 0 bases from V and 4 from J, leaving 12 bases between them. The CDR3 runs to 15 residues. CDR1 is SGHTA and CDR2 is FQGNSA in the germline V gene. CDR3 nucleotide sequence: TGTGCCAGCAGCTTAGCGTCGGGAGACCTCTATGGCTACACCTTC. This sequence encodes CASSLASGDLYGYTF.

This clonotype was counted at least ten times. This chain links TRBV15 with TRBJ2-7; D perhaps matches TRBD1 (5 bases). Germline V CDR1 and CDR2: LNHNV, YYDKDF (reference sequence). The CDR3 is made up of 13 amino acids. The ends were cut back, 0 bases at V and 8 bases at J, with 11 bases in the middle. DNA of the CDR3: TGTGCCACCAGCAGAGATCAGGGCGACCAGCAGTACTTC. Protein: CATSRDQGDQQYF.

This clonotype has just a few counts. The chain combines TRBV6-5 with TRBJ2-7; a weak D match, TRBD1 (6 bases). V lost 4 bases and J lost 4, with 14 bases in between. CDR3 length: 14 residues. Per germline, CDR1 MNHEY and CDR2 SVGAGI. The CDR3 reads CASSLHRDLYEQYF. The CDR3 bases are TGTGCCAGCAGTTTACACAGGGATCTGTACGAGCAGTACTTC.

V and J are TRBV23-1 and TRBJ2-5, with D uncertain. TRBV23-1 counts as an open reading frame of uncertain function. V shed 3 bases and J shed 7 bases, with 15 bases lying between them. This CDR3 has 14 residues. The CDR3 loop reads CASSHLPNIWTQYF. The CDR3 nucleotides read TGCGCCAGCAGTCACCTGCCCAATATCTGGACCCAGTACTTC.

The rearrangement uses TRBV6-5 and TRBJ1-2; D ambiguous. Between the trimmed V and J ends, which lost 2 bases and 4 bases, there was a span of 8 bases. The CDR3 contains 13 residues. Germline lookup yields CDR1 MNHEY and CDR2 SVGAGI. The CDR3 DNA reads TGTGCCAGCAGTTACGGTTCAACCTATGGCTACACCTTC. It yields the protein CASSYGSTYGYTF.

This sequence joins TRBV12-3 or TRBV12-4 and TRBJ2-7, with a weak D call TRBD2 (7 bases). The CDR3 contains 16 residues. Trimming cost V 4 bases and J 2 bases, with 18 bases left between them. The CDR3 spells CASSSPIGRGPYEQYF. The DNA for the CDR3 is TGTGCCAGCAGTTCGCCCATAGGGCGGGGGCCCTACGAGCAGTACTTC.